A selection of T cell receptor beta chains follows, all from one sample in a study of T cell repertoires in cytomegalovirus infection. TCRdb passed the reads through MiXCR, listing each CDR3 protein once. This table has a few hundred thousand distinct CDR3 sequences, 40% appearing once. Antigens of these TCRs are unknown. The specimen comprised cultured PBMCs, sampled from culture after CMV antigen stimulation. These receptors came from a human donor in good health (CMV status not recorded). Some clones in this sample may be carry-over from other donors' samples. The CDR3 runs from the conserved cysteine through the conserved F or W. Fields, in order: V gene, J gene, CDR3 protein.

>TRBV10-3|TRBJ1-1
CAIGKHGTGTEAFF
>TRBV4-1|TRBJ2-3
CASSQGPSGAQDTQYF
>TRBV7-2|TRBJ2-1
CASGGLAGGTPYNEQFF
>TRBV20-1|TRBJ1-1
CSARDGVTMNTEAFF
>TRBV7-2|TRBJ2-1
CASSLVGGRQGMIF
>TRBV23-1|TRBJ2-3
CASSQSGGQGKSSTDTQYF
>TRBV4-1|TRBJ2-7
CASSQDSSGATYEQYF
>TRBV6-2/TRBV6-3|TRBJ2-1
CASSKTGRFWNEQFF
>TRBV7-2|TRBJ2-1
CASSRHSGSPGNEQFF
>TRBV10-3|TRBJ2-2
CAISRGGGGPSGTGELFF
>TRBV27|TRBJ1-5
CASSFGSARDQPQHF
>TRBV7-9|TRBJ2-7
CASSREDRGRKYEQYF
>TRBV6-6|TRBJ2-7
CASSYLGAGPYEQYF
>TRBV20-1|TRBJ2-3
CSAPKGPGLPDTQYF
>TRBV4-1|TRBJ1-2
CASSQFFRGRGYGYTF
>TRBV11-2|TRBJ2-5
CASSLIRGHQTQYF
>TRBV5-4|TRBJ2-5
CASSAGTSGGKTQYF
>TRBV7-9|TRBJ2-1
CASSRSSGSSYNEQFF